Shown below are 30 T cell receptor beta chains from a single sample sequenced in a study of cytomegalovirus exposure and HLA in healthy donors. Both 60 Vbeta primers and 13 Jbeta primers went into the PCR. Method: immunoSEQ multiplex PCR; TCRdb's copy keeps in-frame clones and lacks some. The table includes about 130,000 clones, 84% detected once. The sample was PBMCs. These receptors were obtained from a man in his fifties or sixties in good health and CMV-seronegative.

V gene TRBV5-4 combines with J gene TRBJ1-2; 9 nucleotides match TRBD1. The junction had 7 bases not matched to a gene; V was cut back by 5 bases and J by 2 bases. There are 15 residues in the CDR3. Germline V gene data show CDR1 as SGHNT and CDR2 as YYREEE (reference sequence). CDR3 sequence reads: CASSGTGGSNYGYTF. For the CDR3, the DNA is TGTGCCAGCAGTGGCACAGGGGGCTCAAACTATGGCTACACCTTC.

The chain carries TRBV4-1 and TRBJ2-2, with D possibly TRBD2 on 6 matching bases. The germline V gene encodes CDR1 MGHRA and CDR2 YSYEKL. Trimming cost V 7 bases and J 3 bases, with 15 bases left between them. The length of the CDR3 is 15 residues. This CDR3 reads CASNRDWPYTGELFF. The CDR3 nucleotides read TGCGCCAGCAACCGGGACTGGCCCTACACCGGGGAGCTGTTTTTT.

This clone was observed a few times. The chain couples TRBV4-1 to TRBJ1-5; 7 bases fit TRBD1. The CDR3 consists of 14 residues. The V and J ends lost 4 bases and 5 bases, in that order; junction bases with no gene match: 5. Looked up from germline, CDR1 is MGHRA and CDR2 is YSYEKL. As DNA, the CDR3 is TGCGCCAGCAGCCCCCGGACAGGAGATCAGCCCCAGCATTTT. Translation gives CASSPRTGDQPQHF.

The chain uses TRBV30 and TRBJ1-2, with D tentatively TRBD1 (5 bases). Trimming left V 1 base short and J 2 bases short, with 11 bases between. The CDR3 spans 14 residues. Per germline, CDR1 GTSNPN and CDR2 SVGIG (reference sequence). For the CDR3, the DNA is TGTGCCTGGAGTGAGTCAGGGCCCAACTATGGCTACACCTTC. Protein: CAWSESGPNYGYTF.

This clone appeared a few times. The V and J genes are TRBV27 and TRBJ2-5; 8 bases agree with TRBD2. V was pared by 4 bases and J by 7 bases, with 11 bases of the junction left unmatched. Germline assignment: CDR1 MNHEY and CDR2 SMNVEV (reference sequence). The CDR3 length is 15 residues. The CDR3 DNA sequence: TGTGCCAGCAGTTCTACTCCCGGGGGGGCCGGGACCCAGTACTTC. Translated, it gives CASSSTPGGAGTQYF.

The V call is TRBV5-1, the J call TRBJ2-2; D ambiguous. Looked up from germline, CDR1 is SGHRS and CDR2 is YFSETQ. The V end lost 6 bases, the J end lost 2 bases, and 14 bases lay between the germline ends. This CDR3 has 15 amino acids. The CDR3 DNA is TGCGCCAGCAACCAACCGGGTCCCAACACCGGGGAGCTGTTTTTT. Translated: CASNQPGPNTGELFF.

This rearrangement joins TRBV14 to TRBJ2-5; tentatively, D is TRBD1 (5 bases). This CDR3 comprises 14 residues. Trimming left V 5 bases short and J 5 bases short, with 15 bases between. Germline values: CDR1 SGHDN, CDR2 FVKESK. CDR3 sequence: CASSKGLLRETQYF. DNA of the CDR3: TGTGCCAGCAGCAAGGGGCTCTTGAGGGAGACCCAGTACTTC.

The rearrangement uses TRBV30 and TRBJ1-6; no clear D gene. This CDR3 region has 14 residues. CDR1 is GTSNPN and CDR2 is SVGIG in the germline V gene (reference sequence). The V end lost 3 bases, the J end lost 7 bases, and 13 bases lay between the germline ends. CDR3 bases: TGTGCCTGGAGATCCCGAGGGTGGAATTCACCCCTCCACTTT. Translating it yields CAWRSRGWNSPLHF.

A single count supports this clone. V and J are TRBV6-5 and TRBJ2-7, with TRBD1 matching over 7 bases. The CDR3 runs to 15 residues. Trimming removed 0 bases from V and 2 bases from J; junction bases left unmatched: 4. Germline lookup yields CDR1 MNHEY and CDR2 SVGAGI. CDR3 sequence (DNA): TGTGCCAGCAGTTACTCGACAGGGACCACCTACGAGCAGTACTTC. Its protein product is CASSYSTGTTYEQYF.

The CDR3 nucleotides read TGTGCCAGCAGCTTCAGGGGTACGAACACCGGGGAGCTGTTTTTT. It specifies CASSFRGTNTGELFF. V usage is TRBV9 and J usage is TRBJ2-2, with a possible D match to TRBD1 (6 bases). The V end lost 4 bases, the J end lost 0 bases, and 10 bases lay between the germline ends. The CDR3 contains 15 residues. CDR1 SGDLS and CDR2 YYNGEE come from the germline V gene.

The CDR3 here is CASSLLTGHNQPQHF. For the CDR3, the DNA is TGTGCCAGCAGCTTGTTGACAGGACATAATCAGCCCCAGCATTTT. The chain has TRBV27 and TRBJ1-5; the D gene is possibly TRBD1 (6 bases). The germline gives CDR1 MNHEY, CDR2 SMNVEV (reference sequence). The ends were cut back, 6 bases at V and 4 bases at J, with 16 bases in the middle. The CDR3 contains 15 residues.

This CDR3 reads CASSSHRGNGQPQHF. The CDR3, as DNA: TGTGCCAGTAGTTCCCACAGGGGAAACGGACAGCCCCAGCATTTT. The rearrangement joins TRBV19 to TRBJ1-5; 7 bases agree with TRBD1. Germline CDR1 reads LNHDA; CDR2 reads SQIVND (reference sequence). The CDR3 length is 15 residues. Trimming cost V 5 bases and J 7 bases; bases outside gene matches: 11.

The gene calls are TRBV27 and TRBJ1-1, with D possibly being TRBD1 (5 bases). The CDR3 is 14 amino acids. Looked up from germline, CDR1 is MNHEY and CDR2 is SMNVEV (reference sequence). Trimming left V 6 bases short and J 5 bases short, with 16 bases between. The chain's CDR3 is CASSPFQGLTEAFF. As DNA, the CDR3 is TGTGCCAGCAGCCCATTCCAGGGACTTACTGAAGCTTTCTTT.

This clone showed up just a few times. J is TRBJ1-6 and V is TRBV6-6; tentatively, D is TRBD1 (5 bases). The CDR3 is made up of 15 amino acids. The V end lost 10 bases, the J end lost 9 bases, and 22 bases lay between the germline ends. Germline V gene sequence: CDR1 MNHNY, CDR2 SVGAGI (reference sequence). The CDR3 spells CATGDRDGGSSPLHF. CDR3 sequence (DNA): TGTGCCACCGGCGACCGGGACGGAGGGAGTTCACCCCTCCACTTT.

This sequence joins TRBV5-1 and TRBJ2-5; 9 bases match TRBD2. Per the germline V gene, CDR1 is SGHRS and CDR2 is YFSETQ. The ends lost 4 bases at V and 2 bases at J; junction bases unmatched: 12. The CDR3 totals 17 residues. The CDR3 spells CASSRTGTSFQQETQYF. CDR3 bases: TGCGCCAGCAGCCGCACCGGGACTAGCTTTCAACAAGAGACCCAGTACTTC.

This clone was recorded a few times. Sequence at one end of the junction differs from germline and may be a read error. This chain links TRBV6-1 with TRBJ1-4; D might be TRBD1 (5 bases). Germline V gives CDR1 MNHNS, CDR2 SASEGT. The CDR3 is 17 amino acids. The CDR3 protein is CAISERAAGPTNEKLFF. The CDR3 DNA reads TGTGCCATCAGTGAGCGAGCCGCGGGGCCGACTAATGAAAAACTGTTTTTT.

The genes are TRBV4-3 and TRBJ1-5; D uncertain. Trimming shortened V by 3 bases and J by 0 bases, and 9 bases separated the two germline ends. The length of the CDR3 is 15 residues. Looked up from germline, CDR1 is LGHNA and CDR2 is YSLEER. Here the CDR3 reads CASSQWAVSNQPQHF. The CDR3 DNA is TGCGCCAGCAGCCAGTGGGCCGTTAGCAATCAGCCCCAGCATTTT.

There are a few counts of this clone. The CDR3 sequence: CSVVGSGQGIEAFF. CDR3 coding DNA: TGCAGCGTTGTTGGTTCGGGACAGGGAATCGAAGCTTTCTTT. The chain joins TRBV29-1 to TRBJ1-1; 9 bases line up with TRBD1. CDR3 length: 14 residues. With 4 bases clipped from V and 8 bases from J, the junction kept 11 bases outside the gene matches. Germline-derived CDR1 and CDR2 are SQVTM and ANQGSEA.

The gene calls are TRBV11-2 and TRBJ2-1; no reliable D call. This CDR3 is built from 14 residues. Germline CDR1 reads SGHAT; CDR2 reads FQNNGV. Trimming cost V 3 bases and J 7 bases, with 13 bases left between them. CDR3 in amino acids: CASSFGSVRNEQFF. The DNA of the CDR3 is TGTGCCAGCAGCTTCGGAAGCGTGCGGAATGAGCAGTTCTTC.

The CDR3 loop is CASSQDSRNTIYF. The CDR3 region has the DNA TGTGCCAGCAGTCAAGACAGTAGGAACACCATATATTTT. J is TRBJ1-3 and V is TRBV6-1, with D perhaps TRBD1 (5 bases). Trimming cost V 5 bases and J 7 bases, with 12 bases left between them. The CDR3 has 13 amino acids. The germline V gene has CDR1 MNHNS and CDR2 SASEGT.

The chain employs TRBV9 and TRBJ1-4; tentative D call: TRBD1 (5 bases). Germline V gives CDR1 SGDLS, CDR2 YYNGEE. CDR3 length: 20 residues. V was clipped by 3 bases and J by 4 bases, with 28 bases between them. CDR3 protein: CASSDSPLQGGWRYNEKLFF. DNA of the CDR3: TGTGCCAGCAGCGATTCACCCCTTCAGGGAGGTTGGAGGTATAATGAAAAACTGTTTTTT. Variable domain in full (rest from reference TRBV9 and TRBJ1-4): DSGVTQTPKHLITATGQRVTLRCSPRSGDLSVYWYQQSLDQGLQFLIQYYNGEERAKGNILERFSAQQFPDLHSELNLSSLELGDSALYFCASSDSPLQGGWRYNEKLFFGSGTQLSVL.

The chain couples TRBV10-2 to TRBJ1-2; 7 bases are a match to TRBD1. V trimming: 3 bases; J trimming: 7 bases; junction bases outside the gene matches: 11. The CDR3 runs to 15 residues. CDR1 and CDR2 (germline): WSHSY, SAAADI. The CDR3 sequence is CASSEWPGGLLGYTF. As DNA, the CDR3 is TGCGCCAGCAGTGAATGGCCAGGGGGGTTGCTTGGCTACACCTTC.

The chain recombines TRBV5-1 with TRBJ2-1; TRBD2 matches at 14 bases. Losses at the gene ends were 3 bases for V and 8 bases for J; bases not matched to a gene: 4. The CDR3 has 15 residues. The germline V gene encodes CDR1 SGHRS and CDR2 YFSETQ. CDR3 amino acids: CASSSGTSGGYEQFF. In DNA form, the CDR3 reads TGCGCCAGCAGCTCTGGGACTAGCGGGGGATATGAGCAGTTCTTC.

This chain links TRBV6-1 with TRBJ2-7; a weak D match, TRBD2 (6 bases). V was trimmed by 8 bases and J by 7 bases, leaving 12 bases between them. The CDR3 has 11 amino acids. CDR1 is MNHNS, CDR2 SASEGT, per germline. In DNA form, the CDR3 reads TGTGCCAGCCCCCTGGGACTGGAGCAGTACTTC. Amino acid sequence: CASPLGLEQYF.

The chain combines TRBV7-9 with TRBJ2-7; D is ambiguous. Per the germline V gene, CDR1 is SEHNR and CDR2 is FQNEAQ (reference sequence). The CDR3 is 13 amino acids. Trimming stripped 2 bases from V and 3 bases from J, with 8 bases between. CDR3 nucleotide sequence: TGTGCCAGCAGCTTACTAACGGTCTACGAGCAGTACTTC. It specifies CASSLLTVYEQYF.

The genes are TRBV5-1 and TRBJ1-1; D perhaps matches TRBD1 (5 bases). Trimming pared 0 bases from V and 6 bases from J, leaving 12 bases between. CDR1 SGHRS and CDR2 YFSETQ come from the germline V gene. The CDR3 covers 14 residues. This chain's CDR3 is CASSLEWGVAEAFF. The CDR3 coding sequence is TGCGCCAGCAGCTTGGAGTGGGGGGTCGCTGAAGCTTTCTTT.

The V and J genes are TRBV2 and TRBJ2-7, with TRBD1 as a possible D gene (5 bases). The CDR3 has 13 amino acids. Trimming stripped 6 bases from V and 3 bases from J, with 12 bases between. The V gene's germline CDR1 is SNHLY and CDR2 FYNNEI. The CDR3 DNA reads as TGTGCCAGCAGGGATCAGGGAAACTACGAGCAGTACTTC. Translated, it gives CASRDQGNYEQYF.

The chain is built from TRBV6-6 and TRBJ1-5; a weak D match, TRBD1 (5 bases). With 5 bases removed from V and 0 bases from J, the gap between germline ends came to 11 bases. Germline V CDR1 and CDR2: MNHNY, SVGAGI (reference sequence). This CDR3 has 15 amino acids. The CDR3 DNA sequence: TGTGCCAGCAGTCACAGGCTTTATAGCAATCAGCCCCAGCATTTT. Translating gives CASSHRLYSNQPQHF.

The rearrangement joins TRBV7-6 to TRBJ1-1, with a tentative D call TRBD1 (5 bases). Trimming removed 5 bases at V and 0 bases at J, with 10 bases between. The CDR3 contains 14 residues. Germline V gene sequence: CDR1 SGHVS, CDR2 FNYEAQ. This chain's CDR3 is CASSPTRVNTEAFF. The CDR3 DNA sequence: TGTGCCAGCAGCCCGACCAGGGTGAACACTGAAGCTTTCTTT.

The CDR3 nucleotides are TGCGCCAGCAGCGGGGGGACAGGGGCGACCCAGTACTTC. Translation gives CASSGGTGATQYF. The V call is TRBV5-1, the J call TRBJ2-5, with TRBD1 matching over 10 bases. Looked up from germline, CDR1 is SGHRS and CDR2 is YFSETQ. V was pared by 4 bases and J by 7 bases, with 4 bases of the junction left unmatched. The CDR3 loop spans 13 amino acids.